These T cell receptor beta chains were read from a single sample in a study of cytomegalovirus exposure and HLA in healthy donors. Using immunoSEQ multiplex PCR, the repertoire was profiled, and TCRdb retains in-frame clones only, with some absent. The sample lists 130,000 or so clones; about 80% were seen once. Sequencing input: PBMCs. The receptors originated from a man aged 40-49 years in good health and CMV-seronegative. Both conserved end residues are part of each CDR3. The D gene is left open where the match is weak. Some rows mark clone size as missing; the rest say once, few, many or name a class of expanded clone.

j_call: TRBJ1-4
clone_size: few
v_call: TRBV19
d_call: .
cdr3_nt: TGTGCCAGTAGTATAGTTGCGTCTGGAGTCAATGAAAAACTGTTTTTT
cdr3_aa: CASSIVASGVNEKLFF

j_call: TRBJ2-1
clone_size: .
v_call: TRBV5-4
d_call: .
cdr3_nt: TGTGCCAGCAGCTTGGATCGCTACAATGAGCAGTTCTTC
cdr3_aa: CASSLDRYNEQFF

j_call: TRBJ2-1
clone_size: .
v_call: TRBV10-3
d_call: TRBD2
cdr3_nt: TGTGCCATCAGTGAGACCTCCACTAGCGGGAATGAGCAGTTCTTC
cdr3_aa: CAISETSTSGNEQFF

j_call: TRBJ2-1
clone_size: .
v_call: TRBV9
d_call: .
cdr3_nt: TGTGCCAGCAGCGAGGGAGGGGCCCAGGGGTCCTACAATGAGCAGTTCTTC
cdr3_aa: CASSEGGAQGSYNEQFF

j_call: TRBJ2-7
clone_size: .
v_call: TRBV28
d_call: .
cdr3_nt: TGTGCCAGCAGCCACCTCCCTCTGTGGGGCAACGAGCAGTACTTC
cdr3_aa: CASSHLPLWGNEQYF

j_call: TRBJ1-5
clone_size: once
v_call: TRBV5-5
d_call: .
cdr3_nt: TGTGCCAGCAGCTTCTTGTATTACGAGGGTTCGAGCAATCAGCCCCAGCATTTT
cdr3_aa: CASSFLYYEGSSNQPQHF

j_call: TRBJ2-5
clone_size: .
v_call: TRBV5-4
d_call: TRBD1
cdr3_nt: TGTGCCAGCAGTCCCGGGGACAGGGGGCTTGTGGAGACCCAGTACTTC
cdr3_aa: CASSPGDRGLVETQYF

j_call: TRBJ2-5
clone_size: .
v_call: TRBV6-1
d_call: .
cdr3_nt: TGTGCCAGCAGTGAACTGGAGTTCGGGACCCAGTACTTC
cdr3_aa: CASSELEFGTQYF

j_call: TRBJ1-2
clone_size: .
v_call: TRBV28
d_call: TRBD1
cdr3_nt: TGTGCCAGCAGTGTCCGGGACAGGGGGCACTACACCTTC
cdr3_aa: CASSVRDRGHYTF

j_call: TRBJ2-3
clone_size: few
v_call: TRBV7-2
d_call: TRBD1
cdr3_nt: TGTGCCAGCAGCTTAGAAGGGACAGGGGCGATAGATACGCAGTATTTT
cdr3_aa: CASSLEGTGAIDTQYF

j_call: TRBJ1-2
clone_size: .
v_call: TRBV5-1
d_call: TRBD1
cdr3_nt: TGCGCCAGCAGCTCATACAGGGGTGGAGATGGCTACACCTTC
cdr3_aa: CASSSYRGGDGYTF

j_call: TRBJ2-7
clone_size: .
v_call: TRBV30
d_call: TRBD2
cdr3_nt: TGTGCCTGGAGTACTAGCGGCCTAGGAGAGCAGTACTTC
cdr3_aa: CAWSTSGLGEQYF

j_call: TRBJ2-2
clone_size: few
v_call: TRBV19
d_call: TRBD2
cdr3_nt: TGTGCCAGTAGTCCCCGAGGAGCGGGAGTCACCGGGGAGCTGTTTTTT
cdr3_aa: CASSPRGAGVTGELFF

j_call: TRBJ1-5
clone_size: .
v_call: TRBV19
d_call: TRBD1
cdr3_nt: TGTGCCAGTTCGTTCCGGGACAGGGGGAATCAGCCCCAGCATTTT
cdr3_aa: CASSFRDRGNQPQHF

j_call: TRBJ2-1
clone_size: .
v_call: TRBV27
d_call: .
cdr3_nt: TGTGCCAGCAGTTCAATGAATGAGCAGTTCTTC
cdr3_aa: CASSSMNEQFF

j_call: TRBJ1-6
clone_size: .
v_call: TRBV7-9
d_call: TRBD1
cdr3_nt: TGTTCCAGCAGCTATCCGATAACGACAGGGATGGTCGCCTCACCCCTCCACTTT
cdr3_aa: CSSSYPITTGMVASPLHF

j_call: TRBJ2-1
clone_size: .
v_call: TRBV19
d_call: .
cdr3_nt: TGTGCCAGTAGCCCAGATGGGGCGAGGGGGTACAATGAGCAGTTCTTC
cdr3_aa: CASSPDGARGYNEQFF

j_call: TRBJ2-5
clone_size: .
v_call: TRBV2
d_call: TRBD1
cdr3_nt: TGTGCCAGCAGTGTACCTCGAGAGGGACAGGGGAGGGAGACCCAGTACTTC
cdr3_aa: CASSVPREGQGRETQYF

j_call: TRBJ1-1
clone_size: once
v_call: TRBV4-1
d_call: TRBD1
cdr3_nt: TGCGCCAGCAGCCAACGACAGGGACCGAACACTGAAGCTTTCTTT
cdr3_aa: CASSQRQGPNTEAFF

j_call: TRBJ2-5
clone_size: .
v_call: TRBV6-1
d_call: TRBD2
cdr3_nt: TGTGCCAGCAGTGACTCCTCTAGCGGCCAAGAGACCCAGTACTTC
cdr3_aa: CASSDSSSGQETQYF

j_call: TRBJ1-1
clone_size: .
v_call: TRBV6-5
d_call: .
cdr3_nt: TGTGCCAGCAGTTCCGAACCTCAGGTTTTGAACACTGAAGCTTTCTTT
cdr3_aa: CASSSEPQVLNTEAFF

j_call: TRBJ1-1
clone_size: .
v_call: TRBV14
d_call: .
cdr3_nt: TGTGCCAGCAGCCGATCTTTGGACACGAACACTGAAGCTTTCTTT
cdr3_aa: CASSRSLDTNTEAFF

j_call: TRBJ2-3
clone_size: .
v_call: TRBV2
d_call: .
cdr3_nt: TGTGCCAGCAACCGCGGGAGCACAGATACGCAGTATTTT
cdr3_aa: CASNRGSTDTQYF

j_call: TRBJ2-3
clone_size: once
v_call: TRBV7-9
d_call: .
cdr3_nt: TGTGCCAGCAGTCGAGGACAGCAGCAGTATTTT
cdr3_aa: CASSRGQQQYF

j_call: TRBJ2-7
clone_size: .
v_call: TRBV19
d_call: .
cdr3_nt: TGTGCCAGTAGTATCAATTCAGGGGAATTCTACGAGCAGTACTTC
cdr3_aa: CASSINSGEFYEQYF

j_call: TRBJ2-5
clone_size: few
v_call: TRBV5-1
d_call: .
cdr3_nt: TGCGCCAGCAGCTTGGAGCAGGTCCAGAAGACCCAGTACTTC
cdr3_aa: CASSLEQVQKTQYF

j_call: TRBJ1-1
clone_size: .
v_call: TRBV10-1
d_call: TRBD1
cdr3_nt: TGCGCCAGCAGAGGCGCGCTGCCAGTACAGGGGCTTGTTTGCACTGAAGCTTTCTTT
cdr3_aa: CASRGALPVQGLVCTEAFF

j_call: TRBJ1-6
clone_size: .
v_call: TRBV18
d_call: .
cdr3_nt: TGTGCCAGCTCACCTCGACCTTTACAGGGCAGAGCCTATAATTCACCCCTCCACTTT
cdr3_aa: CASSPRPLQGRAYNSPLHF

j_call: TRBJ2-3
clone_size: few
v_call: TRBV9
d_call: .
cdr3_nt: TGTGCCAGCAGCGTACGGGAGACAGATACGCAGTATTTT
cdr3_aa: CASSVRETDTQYF

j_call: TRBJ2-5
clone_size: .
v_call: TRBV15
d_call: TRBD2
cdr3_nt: TGTGCCACCAGCGACGGGGGGGCGGGAGAGACCCAGTACTTC
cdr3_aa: CATSDGGAGETQYF

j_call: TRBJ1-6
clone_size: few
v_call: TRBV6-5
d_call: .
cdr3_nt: TGTGCCAGCTCAGAGGGAGAAGTGAGTTCACCCCTCCACTTT
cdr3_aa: CASSEGEVSSPLHF

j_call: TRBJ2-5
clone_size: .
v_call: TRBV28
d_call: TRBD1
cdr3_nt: TGTGCCAGCAGTTTGCGGGACAGGGGGGGAGAGACCCAGTACTTC
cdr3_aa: CASSLRDRGGETQYF

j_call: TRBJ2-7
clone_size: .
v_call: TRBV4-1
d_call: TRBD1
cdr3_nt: TGCGCCAGCAGCCAAGGATTAACCCGGACAGGCTCCTACGAGCAGTACTTC
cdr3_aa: CASSQGLTRTGSYEQYF

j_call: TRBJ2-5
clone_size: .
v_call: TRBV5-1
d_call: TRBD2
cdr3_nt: TGCGCCAGCAGTTCTTACACGACTAGCGGGGTCGAGACCCAGTACTTC
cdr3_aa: CASSSYTTSGVETQYF

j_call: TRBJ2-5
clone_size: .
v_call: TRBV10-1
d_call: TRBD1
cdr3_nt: TGCGCCAGCAGTGAGTCAACGGACAGGGGGATGGAGACCCAGTACTTC
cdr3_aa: CASSESTDRGMETQYF

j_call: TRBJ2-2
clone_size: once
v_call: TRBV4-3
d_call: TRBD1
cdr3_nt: TGCGCCAGCAGCCAACATGCTAGACAGGGAGCGAACACCGGGGAGCTGTTTTTT
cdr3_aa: CASSQHARQGANTGELFF

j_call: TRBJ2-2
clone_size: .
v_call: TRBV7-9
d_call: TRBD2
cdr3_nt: TGTGCCAGCAGCCCGGTAGCGGGGAAGAACACCGGGGAGCTGTTTTTT
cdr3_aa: CASSPVAGKNTGELFF

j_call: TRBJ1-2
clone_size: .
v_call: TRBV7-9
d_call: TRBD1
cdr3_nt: TGTGCCAGCAGCCACCCAGACAGGGTGTATGGCTACACCTTC
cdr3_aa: CASSHPDRVYGYTF

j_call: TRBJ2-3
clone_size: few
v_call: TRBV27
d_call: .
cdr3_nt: TGTGCCAGCAGTCCAGGAGGTGGCGTACCGCCGGATACGCAGTATTTT
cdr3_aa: CASSPGGGVPPDTQYF

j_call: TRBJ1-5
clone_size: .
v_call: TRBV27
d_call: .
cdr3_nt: TGTGCCAGCAGGATCGGGCAGGGGAATCAGCCCCAGCATTTT
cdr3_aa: CASRIGQGNQPQHF

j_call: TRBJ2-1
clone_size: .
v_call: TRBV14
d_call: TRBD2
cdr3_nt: TGTGCCAGCAGCCCCCCTAGGGGTAGCGGGTACAATGAGCAGTTCTTC
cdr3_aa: CASSPPRGSGYNEQFF

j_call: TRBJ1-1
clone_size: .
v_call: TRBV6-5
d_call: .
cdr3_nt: TGTGCCAGCTATCGGGCGTCGGGGGCTGAAGCTTTCTTT
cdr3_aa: CASYRASGAEAFF

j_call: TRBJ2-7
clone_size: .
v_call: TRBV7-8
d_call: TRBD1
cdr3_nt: TGTGCCAGCAGCTCCGGACAGGGGGGCTACGAGCAGTACTTC
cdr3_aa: CASSSGQGGYEQYF

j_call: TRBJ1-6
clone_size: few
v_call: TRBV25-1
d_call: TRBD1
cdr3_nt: TGTGCCAGCAGTGAGGGACACAGGGGACGGAATTCACCCCTCCACTTT
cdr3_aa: CASSEGHRGRNSPLHF

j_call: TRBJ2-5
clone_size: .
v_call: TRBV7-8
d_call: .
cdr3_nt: TGTGCCAGCAGCCCGTTGGGGGGAGAGACCCAGTACTTC
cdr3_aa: CASSPLGGETQYF

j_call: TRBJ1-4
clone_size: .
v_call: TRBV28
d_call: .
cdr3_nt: TGTGCCAGCAGTTTGGCCCTAAAGGGGGAAAAACTGTTTTTT
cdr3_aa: CASSLALKGEKLFF

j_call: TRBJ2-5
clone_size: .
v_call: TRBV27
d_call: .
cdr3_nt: TGTGCCAGCAGTACCAGATTACAGGGTGTGCAAGAGACCCAGTACTTC
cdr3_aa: CASSTRLQGVQETQYF

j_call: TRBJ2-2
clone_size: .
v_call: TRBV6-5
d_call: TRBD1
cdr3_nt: TGTGCCAGCGGGACCGGGACAGGAGACACCGGGGAGCTGTTTTTT
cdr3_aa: CASGTGTGDTGELFF

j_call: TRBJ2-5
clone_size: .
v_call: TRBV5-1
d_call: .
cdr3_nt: TGCGCCAGCAGCTTCCTAGCGAGGGGAGAGACCCAGTACTTC
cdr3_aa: CASSFLARGETQYF

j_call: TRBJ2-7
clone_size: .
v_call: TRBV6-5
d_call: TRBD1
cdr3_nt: TGTGCCAGCAGCAAGAATAACAGGGGGCAGTACGAGCAGTACTTT
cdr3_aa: CASSKNNRGQYEQYF

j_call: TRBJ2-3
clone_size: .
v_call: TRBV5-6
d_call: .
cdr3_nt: TGTGCCAGCAGGGCTTTAGCGTTGGCCCCCACAGATACGCAGTATTTT
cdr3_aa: CASRALALAPTDTQYF

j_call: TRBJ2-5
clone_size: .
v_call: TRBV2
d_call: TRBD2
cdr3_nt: TGTGCCAGCGCTCGAGCGGGGGGAACGGAGACCCAGTACTTC
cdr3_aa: CASARAGGTETQYF

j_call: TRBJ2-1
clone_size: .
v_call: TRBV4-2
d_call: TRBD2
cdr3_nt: TGTGCCAGCAGCCAAGATCCGTCACTAGCGACAGTCTCCTACAATGAGCAGTTCTTC
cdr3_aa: CASSQDPSLATVSYNEQFF

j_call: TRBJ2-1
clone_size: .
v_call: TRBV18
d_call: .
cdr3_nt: TGTGCCAGCTCACCCTCCAATGAGCAGTTCTTC
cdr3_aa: CASSPSNEQFF

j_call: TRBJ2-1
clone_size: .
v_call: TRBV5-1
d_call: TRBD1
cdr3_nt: TGCGCCAGCAGCTTGGACGGGCAGGGGGCCTACAATGAGCAGTTCTTC
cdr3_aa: CASSLDGQGAYNEQFF